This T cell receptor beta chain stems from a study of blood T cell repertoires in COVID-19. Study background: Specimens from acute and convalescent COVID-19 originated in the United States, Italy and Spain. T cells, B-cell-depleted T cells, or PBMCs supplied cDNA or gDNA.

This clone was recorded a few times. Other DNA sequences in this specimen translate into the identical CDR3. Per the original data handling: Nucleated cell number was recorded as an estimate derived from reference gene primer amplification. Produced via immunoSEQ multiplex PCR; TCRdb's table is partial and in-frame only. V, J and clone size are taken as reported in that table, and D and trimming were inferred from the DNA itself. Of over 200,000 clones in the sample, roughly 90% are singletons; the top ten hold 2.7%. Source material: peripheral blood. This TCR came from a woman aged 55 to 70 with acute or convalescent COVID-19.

As DNA, the CDR3 is TGTGCCTGGAGTGGACTAGCGAGGGAGACCCAGTACTTC. As protein: CAWSGLARETQYF. This chain uses TRBV30 with TRBJ2-5, with 8 bases matching TRBD2. The CDR3 is made up of 13 amino acids. The germline V gene encodes CDR1 GTSNPN and CDR2 SVGIG (reference sequence). J gave up 5 bases and V 1 base, and 3 bases lay outside the gene matches.